This entry describes one T cell receptor (beta chain). Its matching antigen is unknown. Deep was the level used in running the assay. Source study methods: Junction-only immunoSEQ sequences carried no quality scores, so filtering differed. Repertoires were generated with immunoSEQ multiplex PCR, while TCRdb's copy carries only in-frame clones and drops some. From that table come the V and J calls and clone size; the DNA was used to work out D and trimming. Of fewer than 2.5 million clones in the sample, roughly 93% were seen once. This specimen comes from a study of shared clonotypes between healthy human individuals. Study-wide context: CD8 memory received one plate per donor, CD8 naive two, CD4 memory three and CD4 naive three. General observations from the study: Since donors were few, the genetic and exposure-history diversity represented was limited.

Germline V gives CDR1 SGHRS, CDR2 YFSETQ. The CDR3 sequence is 14 residues long. Trimming took 0 bases from V and 0 from J, leaving 6 bases between them. The genes are TRBV5-1 and TRBJ1-2; D possibly corresponds to TRBD1 (6 bases). The receptor was isolated from a young man in good health. Some clones in this sample may be carry-over from other donors' samples. Sequencing used naive CD4+ T cells from PBMCs. Noted subset: CD45RA+ positively selected. DNA for the CDR3: TGCGCCAGCAGCTTGGAGGGGGCTAACTATGGCTACACCTTC. Translating gives CASSLEGANYGYTF.